The 12 T cell receptor beta chains in this list originate from one sample, sequenced in a study of T cells in Graves' hyperthyroidism and ophthalmopathy. Amplified regions were TCR beta CDR3 sequences from RNA transcripts. First-round RT-PCR targeting the TCR CDR3 was performed with the HTBI primer set. TCRdb redid the calling of the multiplex PCR reads with MiXCR, one entry per CDR3 protein. The table includes around 100,000 distinct CDR3 sequences, around 50% detected once. Sequencing used blood. The receptors derive from a man aged 35-49 years with Graves' hyperthyroidism.

This clonotype was found many times. J is TRBJ2-5 and V is TRBV29-1; the match to TRBD1 covers 7 bases. V lost 7 bases, J lost 1 base, and 3 bases stayed unmatched. The CDR3 contains 12 residues. Germline V gene data show CDR1 as SQVTM and CDR2 as ANQGSEA. CDR3 protein: CSAGQPQETQYF. The CDR3, as DNA: TGCAGCGCGGGACAGCCCCAAGAGACCCAGTACTTC.

This clonotype showed up many times. The V gene is TRBV5-6, the J gene TRBJ2-1; perhaps TRBD2 as D (5 bases). The CDR3 length is 14 residues. The germline CDR1 and CDR2 sequences are SGHDT and YYEEEE. The V end lost 4 bases, the J end lost 3 bases, and 11 bases lay between the germline ends. The CDR3 loop is CASSLWGDYNEQFF. CDR3 coding DNA: TGTGCCAGCAGCCTTTGGGGAGACTACAATGAGCAGTTCTTC.

With respect to this clonotype: A much larger clone lies a single base off, so this may be a read error. The chain recombines TRBV5-1 with TRBJ1-1; D remains ambiguous. This CDR3 comprises 17 residues. The germline gives CDR1 SGHRS, CDR2 YFSETQ. The CDR3 region is CASSLGVNSYENTEAVF. The CDR3 nucleotides read TGCGCCAGCAGCTTGGGCGTCAACTCCTATGAGAACACTGAAGCTGTCTTT.

This clonotype was observed at least ten times. V and J are TRBV9 and TRBJ1-2, with 9 bases that match TRBD1. This CDR3 has 16 amino acids. V lost 4 bases to trimming and J lost 4 bases; unmatched junction nucleotides: 11. Germline CDR1 SGDLS, CDR2 YYNGEE. In DNA, the CDR3 is TGTGCCAGCAGCCCACAGGGACAGGGTGGTACCTATGGCTACACCTTC. It is translated as CASSPQGQGGTYGYTF.

This clonotype was detected ten times or more. The chain couples TRBV7-2 to TRBJ2-3; D not resolved. V was clipped by 5 bases and J by 6 bases, with 12 bases between them. Germline lookup yields CDR1 SGHTA and CDR2 FQGNSA. CDR3 length equals 13 residues. CDR3 bases: TGTGCCAGCAGCCTAGGACGGCATGATACGCAGTATTTT. Its protein product is CASSLGRHDTQYF.

This chain joins TRBV20-1 and TRBJ1-2; TRBD1 matches 9 bases. The CDR3 length is 12 residues. Germline V gene sequence: CDR1 DFQATT, CDR2 SNEGSKA (reference sequence). Unmatched junction bases numbered 3, after V lost 2 bases and J lost 8 bases. CDR3 DNA: TGCAGTGCTAGAAGGACAGGGGAAGGCTACACCTTC. Translating gives CSARRTGEGYTF.

This clonotype showed up many times. The chain couples TRBV7-8 to TRBJ2-1; 8 nucleotides align to TRBD2. The CDR3 covers 17 residues. In germline, CDR1 is SGHVS, CDR2 FQNEAQ. After removal of 1 base from V and 5 bases from J, the junction contained 10 bases not matched to a gene. DNA of the CDR3: TGTGCCAGCAGCTTAGAGTTCCCCGGGACTAGGAACAATGAGCAGTTCTTC. Translating gives CASSLEFPGTRNNEQFF.

As regards this clonotype: One end of the junction does not line up with germline, which may come from a read error. The chain is built from TRBV7-3 and TRBJ2-7, with D perhaps assigned TRBD1 or TRBD2 (5 bases each). Germline V gene data show CDR1 as SGHTA and CDR2 as FQGTGA. CDR3 length: 17 residues. The CDR3 protein is CAGSLYRFPGTGAEQYF. The CDR3 nucleotides read TGTGCCGGCAGCTTATATAGGTTCCCCGGGACGGGCGCCGAGCAGTACTTC.

Turning to this clonotype: One end of the junction does not line up with germline, which may come from a read error. This sequence joins TRBV4-3 and TRBJ2-5, with 10 bases matching TRBD2. Germline V gene sequence: CDR1 LGHNA, CDR2 YSLEER. The CDR3 is 14 amino acids. This CDR3 reads CASCQGTSDETHYF. The DNA for the CDR3 is TGCGCCAGCTGCCAAGGGACTAGCGATGAGACCCACTACTTC.

This clonotype was counted many times. The rearrangement uses TRBV4-3 and TRBJ2-1; TRBD2 agrees at 10 bases. The CDR3 runs to 15 residues. The V gene's germline CDR1 is LGHNA and CDR2 YSLEER. J gave up 8 bases and V 1 base, and 5 bases lay outside the gene matches. CDR3 region: CASSQGLAGGDEQFF. The CDR3 nucleotides read TGCGCCAGCAGCCAAGGATTAGCGGGAGGCGATGAGCAGTTCTTC.

The sample holds many counts of this clonotype. The gene calls are TRBV2 and TRBJ1-2, with D tentatively TRBD1 (6 bases). There are 13 residues in the CDR3. From germline, CDR1 is SNHLY and CDR2 FYNNEI. Deletions cut 3 bases from V and 4 bases from J, with 9 bases between. CDR3 residues: CASSEGGSYGYTF. The CDR3 DNA follows: TGTGCCAGCAGTGAGGGGGGCAGCTATGGCTACACCTTC.

V usage is TRBV7-6 and J usage is TRBJ2-7, with TRBD2 identical over 9 bases. The germline V gene encodes CDR1 SGHVS and CDR2 FNYEAQ. The CDR3 has 15 amino acids. The junction had 4 bases not matched to a gene; V was cut back by 1 base and J by 3 bases. CDR3 in amino acids: CASSLEGSGSYEQYF. In DNA, the CDR3 is TGTGCCAGCAGCTTAGAGGGTAGCGGGAGCTACGAGCAGTACTTC.